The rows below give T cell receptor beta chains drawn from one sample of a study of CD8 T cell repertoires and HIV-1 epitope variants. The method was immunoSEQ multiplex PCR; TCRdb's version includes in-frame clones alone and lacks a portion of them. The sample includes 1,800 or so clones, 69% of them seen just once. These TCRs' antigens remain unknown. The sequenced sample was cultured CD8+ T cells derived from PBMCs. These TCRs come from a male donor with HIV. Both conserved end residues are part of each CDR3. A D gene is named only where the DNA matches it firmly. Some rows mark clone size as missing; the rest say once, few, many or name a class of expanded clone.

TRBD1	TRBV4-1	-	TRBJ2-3	CASSQMGQGAGDTQYF	TGCGCCAGCAGCCAGATGGGACAGGGGGCCGGAGATACGCAGTATTTT
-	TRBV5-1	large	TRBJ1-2	CASSSQETNYGYTF	TGCGCCAGCAGCTCGCAGGAGACTAACTATGGCTACACCTTC
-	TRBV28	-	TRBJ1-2	CASSFWISGAGDTF	TGTGCCAGCAGTTTTTGGATCTCCGGGGCCGGGGACACCTTC
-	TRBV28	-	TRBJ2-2	CASSLREDRSYTGELFF	TGTGCCAGCAGTTTACGAGAGGACAGATCTTACACCGGGGAGCTGTTTTTT
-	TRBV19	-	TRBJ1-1	CASSIGGAALEAFF	TGTGCCAGTAGTATTGGCGGGGCAGCCCTTGAAGCTTTCTTT
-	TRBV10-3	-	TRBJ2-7	CAISESLLADEQYF	TGTGCCATCAGTGAGTCTCTTTTGGCAGACGAGCAGTACTTC
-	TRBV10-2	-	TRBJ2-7	CASRVAGGSYEQYF	TGCGCCAGCAGAGTTGCTGGGGGCTCCTACGAGCAGTACTTC
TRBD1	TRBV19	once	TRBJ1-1	CAFSGGAGAFF	TGTGCCTTCTCAGGGGGCGCGGGGGCTTTCTTT
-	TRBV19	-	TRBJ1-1	CASSIDVTGTMNTEAFF	TGTGCCAGTAGTATAGACGTTACCGGGACAATGAACACTGAAGCTTTCTTT
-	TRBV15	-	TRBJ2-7	CATSRDRGASYEQYF	TGTGCCACCAGCAGAGATCGGGGTGCGTCCTACGAGCAGTACTTC
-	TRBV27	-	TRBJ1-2	CASSPFAGATNYGYTF	TGTGCCAGCAGTCCGTTTGCAGGGGCAACTAACTATGGCTACACCTTC
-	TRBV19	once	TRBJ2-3	CASNEGPDTQYF	TGTGCCAGTAACGAGGGGCCGGATACGCAGTATTTT
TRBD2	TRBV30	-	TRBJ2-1	CAWEHPGGPGEQFF	TGTGCCTGGGAGCACCCGGGGGGGCCGGGTGAGCAGTTCTTC
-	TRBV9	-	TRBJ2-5	CASSVAGRGVETQYF	TGTGCCAGCAGCGTAGCGGGGCGGGGAGTAGAGACCCAGTACTTC
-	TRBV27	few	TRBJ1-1	CASSLSGVATEAFF	TGTGCCAGCAGTTTATCCGGTGTCGCCACTGAAGCTTTCTTT
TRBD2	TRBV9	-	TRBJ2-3	CASSEGLAGDTDTQYF	TGTGCCAGCAGCGAGGGACTAGCGGGGGACACAGATACGCAGTATTTT
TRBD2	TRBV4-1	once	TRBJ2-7	CASSLEGSGSYEQYF	TGCGCCAGCAGCCTTGAAGGTAGCGGGAGTTACGAGCAGTACTTC
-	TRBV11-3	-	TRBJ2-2	CASRDTRHNTGELFF	TGTGCCAGCAGAGATACCAGACACAACACCGGGGAGCTGTTTTTT
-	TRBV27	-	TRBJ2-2	CASSLSMAVTGELFF	TGTGCCAGCAGTTTATCGATGGCGGTAACCGGGGAGCTGTTTTTT
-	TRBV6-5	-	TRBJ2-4	CASSYAGASKNIQYF	TGTGCCAGCAGTTACGCGGGGGCTTCCAAAAACATTCAGTACTTC
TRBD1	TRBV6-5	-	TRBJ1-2	CASSYLSGGADGYTF	TGTGCCAGCAGTTACCTATCAGGGGGTGCGGATGGCTACACCTTC
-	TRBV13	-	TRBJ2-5	CASSFEGETQYF	TGTGCCAGCAGCTTTGAAGGGGAGACCCAGTACTTC
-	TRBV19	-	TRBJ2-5	CASSIDPNQGETQYF	TGTGCCAGTAGTATAGATCCTAACCAAGGAGAGACCCAGTACTTC
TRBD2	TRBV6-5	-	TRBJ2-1	CASSYSPSGGHNEQFF	TGTGCCAGCAGTTACTCGCCTAGCGGGGGACACAATGAGCAGTTCTTC
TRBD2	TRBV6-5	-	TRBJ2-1	CASSLGGGEQFF	TGTGCCAGCAGTCTCGGCGGGGGTGAGCAGTTCTTC
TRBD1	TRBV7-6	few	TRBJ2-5	CASSLARDRSGRETQYF	TGTGCCAGCAGCTTAGCCCGGGACAGGAGTGGGAGAGAGACCCAGTACTTC
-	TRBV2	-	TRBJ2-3	CASRMGGGWTDTQYF	TGTGCCAGCCGAATGGGAGGGGGTTGGACAGATACGCAGTATTTT
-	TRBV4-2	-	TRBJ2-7	CASSLGGQSSYEQYF	TGTGCCAGCAGCCTGGGTGGGCAGAGCTCCTACGAGCAGTACTTC
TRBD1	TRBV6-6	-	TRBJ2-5	CASSQGQGAFSETQYF	TGTGCCAGCAGTCAGGGACAGGGGGCGTTTTCCGAGACCCAGTACTTC
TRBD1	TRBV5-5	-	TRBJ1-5	CASSFQGADQPQHF	TGTGCCAGCAGCTTCCAGGGGGCTGATCAGCCCCAGCATTTT
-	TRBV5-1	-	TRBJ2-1	CASSLGVYNEQFF	TGCGCCAGCAGCTTGGGTGTCTACAATGAGCAGTTCTTC
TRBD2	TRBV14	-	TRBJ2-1	CASSLTVGAGAYNEQFF	TGTGCCAGCAGCCTCACGGTGGGAGCGGGGGCCTACAATGAGCAGTTCTTC
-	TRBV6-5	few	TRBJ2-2	CASSYGRAGELFF	TGTGCCAGCAGTTACGGGCGCGCCGGGGAGCTGTTTTTT
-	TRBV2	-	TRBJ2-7	CASSEEDGRGSYEQYF	TGTGCCAGCAGTGAAGAAGATGGCAGGGGCAGCTACGAGCAGTACTTC
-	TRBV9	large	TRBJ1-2	CASSFVGSGAYGYTF	TGTGCCAGCAGCTTCGTAGGGTCTGGAGCTTATGGCTACACCTTC
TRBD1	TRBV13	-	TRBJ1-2	CASSLPGTGELGGYTF	TGTGCCAGCAGCTTACCAGGGACAGGGGAGCTCGGTGGCTACACCTTC
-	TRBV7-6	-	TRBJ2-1	CASSLSGEQFF	TGTGCCAGCAGCTTATCTGGTGAGCAGTTCTTC
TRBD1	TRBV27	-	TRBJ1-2	CASIHREGAGGANYGYTF	TGTGCCAGCATCCACCGGGAGGGGGCGGGGGGAGCTAACTATGGCTACACCTTC
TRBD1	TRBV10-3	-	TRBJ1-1	CAISAGDAGTADEAFF	TGTGCCATCAGTGCCGGAGACGCGGGGACAGCTGATGAAGCTTTCTTT
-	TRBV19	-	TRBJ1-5	CASSMDSYSNQPQHF	TGTGCCAGTAGTATGGACTCCTACAGCAATCAGCCCCAGCATTTT
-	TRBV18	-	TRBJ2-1	CASSPVEGNEQFF	TGTGCCAGCTCACCAGTCGAAGGCAATGAGCAGTTCTTC
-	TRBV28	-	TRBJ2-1	CASSYSSYNEQFF	TGTGCCAGCAGTTACTCTTCCTACAATGAGCAGTTCTTC
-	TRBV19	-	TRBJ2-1	CASSIVGPTEQFF	TGTGCCAGTAGTATAGTCGGACCGACGGAGCAGTTCTTC
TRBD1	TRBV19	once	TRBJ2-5	CASRGVTGGGETQYF	TGTGCCAGTAGGGGAGTTACAGGGGGTGGGGAGACCCAGTACTTC
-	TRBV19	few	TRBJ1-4	CASRDGAEKLFF	TGTGCCAGTAGGGACGGCGCGGAAAAACTGTTTTTT
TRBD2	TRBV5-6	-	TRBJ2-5	CASSGLAREETQYF	TGTGCCAGCAGCGGACTAGCGAGGGAAGAGACCCAGTACTTC
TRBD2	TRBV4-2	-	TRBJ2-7	CASSQEAGTEQYF	TGTGCCAGCAGCCAAGAAGCGGGGACCGAGCAGTACTTC
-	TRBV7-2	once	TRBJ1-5	CASSDRQNQPQHF	TGTGCCAGCAGCGACAGACAGAATCAGCCCCAGCATTTT
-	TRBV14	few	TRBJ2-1	CASSTWDINEQFF	TGTGCCAGCAGCACCTGGGACATAAATGAGCAGTTCTTC
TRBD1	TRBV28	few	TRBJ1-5	CASSLGQGGTQPQHF	TGTGCCAGCAGTTTGGGACAGGGGGGGACTCAGCCCCAGCATTTT
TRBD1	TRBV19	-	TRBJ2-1	CATSTRDRGEQFF	TGTGCCACTTCTACCCGGGACAGAGGTGAGCAGTTCTTC
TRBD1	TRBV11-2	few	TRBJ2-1	CASSFRDRGLDEQFF	TGTGCCAGCAGCTTTCGCGACAGGGGGCTGGATGAGCAGTTCTTC
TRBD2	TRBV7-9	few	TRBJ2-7	CASSSQTSERSYEQYF	TGTGCCAGCAGCTCACAAACTAGCGAGCGCTCCTACGAGCAGTACTTC
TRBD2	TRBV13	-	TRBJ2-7	CASQLAGIYEQYF	TGTGCCAGCCAACTAGCGGGAATTTACGAGCAGTACTTC
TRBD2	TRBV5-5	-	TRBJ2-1	CASSPWTSPNEQFF	TGTGCCAGCAGCCCCTGGACTAGCCCCAATGAGCAGTTCTTC